This T cell receptor (beta chain) was recorded in a study of T cell responses to AZD1222 COVID-19 vaccine. On the study more broadly: The analysis combined second doses at about 4 or about 12 weeks. The study's findings and limits: Donors, mostly white British, included more females; clonal diversity was possibly underestimated. Two AZD1222 administrations were followed by greater Spike-specific TCR breadth and depth.

As to this clone: Its antigen is undetermined.

Measured with immunoSEQ multiplex PCR; TCRdb has only the in-frame clones, and not every one. The sample holds approximately 120,000 clones, over 80% seen once. CDR3 length: 15 residues. Germline V CDR1 and CDR2: SGHNT, YYREEE (reference sequence). With 4 bases removed from V and 8 bases from J, the gap between germline ends came to 21 bases. The V call is TRBV5-4, the J call TRBJ1-2; D remains ambiguous. This receptor was obtained from an adult in good health. Sample: peripheral blood, taken on day 0 of AZD1222 vaccination. CDR3 sequence: CASSQIGTTVWGYTF. The CDR3 region has the DNA TGTGCCAGCAGCCAAATCGGTACCACGGTATGGGGCTACACCTTC.